The rows below give T cell receptor beta chains drawn from one sample of a study of blood T cell repertoires in COVID-19. Assay used: immunoSEQ multiplex PCR; TCRdb lists only in-frame clones, some missing. This table has 200,000 to 250,000 clones, roughly 85% appearing once. The sample taken for sequencing was peripheral blood. These receptor sequences come from a woman aged 18-35 years with acute or convalescent COVID-19. The CDR3 runs from the conserved cysteine through the conserved F or W. The order of the fields is V gene, J gene, CDR3 protein.

TRBV20-1	TRBJ2-1	CSASGAGDYNEQFF
TRBV9	TRBJ2-7	CASSVLGTGSGEQYF
TRBV7-9	TRBJ2-5	CASSPLASGRETQYF
TRBV11-2	TRBJ2-1	CASSYSGRAAYNEQFF
TRBV6-5	TRBJ1-5	CASRRDRSNQPQHF
TRBV5-6	TRBJ1-5	CASSLSGRPNQPQHF
TRBV6-5	TRBJ2-1	CASSYGRGGLDEQFF
TRBV28	TRBJ1-4	CASSNPGTATVEKLFF
TRBV7-9	TRBJ2-3	CASSEKKRDRLTDTQYF
TRBV5-4	TRBJ2-5	CASRRAGTGRETQYF
TRBV5-1	TRBJ2-1	CASSLASGMSYNEQFF
TRBV4-3	TRBJ2-6	CASSQEPGAGANVLTF
TRBV4-1	TRBJ1-6	CASSQDLFQGNSPLHF
TRBV18	TRBJ2-2	CASSPTPAGGPAGELFF
TRBV5-1	TRBJ2-7	CASSARTGFSYEQYF
TRBV2	TRBJ2-1	CASSETGSSYNEQFF
TRBV19	TRBJ1-4	CASSTRTGGEVATNEKLFF
TRBV6-5	TRBJ1-3	CASSYSGTGDTIYF
TRBV30	TRBJ2-2	CAWRRDSGSGELFF
TRBV5-5	TRBJ2-3	CASSLAPLVGADTQYF
TRBV25-1	TRBJ1-1	CASSEAREAFF
TRBV27	TRBJ1-3	CASSSFSGNTIYF
TRBV6-5	TRBJ1-1	CASERVGGEAFF
TRBV10-3	TRBJ1-1	CAISPGISGLSAFF
TRBV5-6	TRBJ2-7	CASSLRGLSYEQYF
TRBV29-1	TRBJ2-7	CSARNRGYEQYF
TRBV7-8	TRBJ2-1	CASSRSTGNEQFF
TRBV15	TRBJ2-1	CATSRVVTSFPDNEQFF
TRBV10-3	TRBJ2-1	CAISRGEYNEQFF
TRBV7-9	TRBJ2-1	CASSLAYGLEYNEQFF
TRBV29-1	TRBJ1-2	CSAQLGTGVGYGYTF
TRBV19	TRBJ2-1	CASRKRDNAPKSSYNEQFF
TRBV27	TRBJ2-3	CASSFLEAGGTDTQYF
TRBV29-1	TRBJ2-2	CSVAWQGNTGELFF
TRBV5-5	TRBJ2-7	CASSGNRNAYEQYF
TRBV9	TRBJ2-3	CASSASGRRDTQYF
TRBV25-1	TRBJ2-1	CASSEYSQGVEQFF
TRBV6-2/TRBV6-3	TRBJ2-3	CASSYVVAGGRTDTQYF
TRBV13	TRBJ2-4	CASSFGTDIQYF
TRBV2	TRBJ2-1	CASSDRTSGAQFF
TRBV5-1	TRBJ1-5	CASSRTGADNQPQHF
TRBV5-1	TRBJ2-1	CASSLDGGEPYNEQFF
TRBV15	TRBJ2-7	CATSRTGTSGYEQYF
TRBV6-4	TRBJ1-1	CASSDNQNTEAFF
TRBV29-1	TRBJ2-2	CSVGQGANTGELFF
TRBV7-2	TRBJ2-5	CASRSQQYQETQYF
TRBV6-5	TRBJ1-4	CASTSGVLSEKLFF
TRBV4-1	TRBJ2-7	CASSQVGGSDEQYF
TRBV28	TRBJ2-7	CASSLSWTGPYEQYF
TRBV24-1	TRBJ2-2	CATGDRNTGELFF
TRBV19	TRBJ2-1	CASSTRERYNEQFF
TRBV5-1	TRBJ1-2	CASSSGQGAIYGYTF
TRBV27	TRBJ2-7	CASGLLSYEQYF